The clone carrying this T cell receptor (beta chain) was picked up many times. This CDR3 has 14 amino acids. V dropped 3 bases and J dropped 8; count of bases not matched to a gene: 6. TCRdb redid the calling of the 5' RACE reads with MiXCR, one entry per CDR3 protein. The table has 70,000 to 95,000 distinct CDR3 sequences, approximately 17% seen once. Volunteers from a blood bank in Maryland, USA, made up the healthy controls. The starting material, 2 million PBMCs stored at -80 C, gave rise to the unsorted libraries. This record comes from a study of neurological immune-mediated disorders. Sequencing used PBMCs. The V and J genes are TRBV12-3 or TRBV12-4 and TRBJ2-3; 9 nucleotides match TRBD1. This sequence originates from a middle-aged woman in good health. The CDR3 reads CASSFLGTGSTQYF. In nucleotides, the CDR3 is TGTGCCAGCAGTTTTTTGGGGACAGGGAGTACGCAGTATTTT.